This T cell receptor beta chain was documented in a study of blood T cell repertoires in COVID-19. This table comes from immunoSEQ multiplex PCR, and its TCRdb copy is limited to in-frame clones, with some not included. The sample gives 150,000 to 200,000 clones, 75% to 85% of which show up once; about 6% is in the top ten. CDR1 and CDR2 from the germline V gene are LNHDA and SQIVND (reference sequence). This CDR3 contains 15 residues. J was trimmed by 2 bases and V by 4 bases; bases with no gene match: 5. The sequenced sample was PBMCs or T cells enriched from blood (not recorded which). The J gene is TRBJ1-1, the V gene TRBV19; 9 bases align to TRBD1. This clonotype was sampled from a man aged 40-55 years who had recovered from COVID-19. Here the CDR3 reads CASSSGQGLNTEAFF. CDR3 sequence (DNA): TGTGCCAGTAGTAGTGGACAGGGGCTTAACACTGAAGCTTTCTTT.